This T cell receptor beta chain was sequenced for a study of radiation and T cells in renal cell carcinoma. Study-wide context: Nephrectomy followed 15 Gy stereotactic body radiation by 4 weeks. Notes on the study in general: Without pretreatment biopsies, baseline tumor clonotype presence was undetermined. In blood, top tumor clones expanded by 2 weeks, shrinking by 4.

Method: immunoSEQ multiplex PCR; TCRdb's copy keeps in-frame clones and lacks some. This table has some 140,000 clones, about 88% appearing once. Time point denoted: baseline pretreatment blood. Treatment indicated: 15 Gy SBRT to primary tumor, nephrectomy 4 weeks later. After SBRT, blood was collected at 2 and 4 weeks, plus baseline. CDR3 length: 13 amino acids. V was pared by 0 bases and J by 2 bases, with 2 bases between. Germline values: CDR1 SGHVS, CDR2 FNYEAQ. Concerning this clone: Its antigen is still unknown. Other DNA sequences in this sample translate to the same CDR3.

The sequences come from blood, collected from a patient whose treatment included radiotherapy and nephrectomy. The sequence came from a woman in her forties or fifties with renal cell carcinoma. The rearrangement joins TRBV7-6 to TRBJ1-3, with unresolved D. CDR3 residues: CASSLAPGNTIYF. The CDR3 DNA follows: TGTGCCAGCAGCTTAGCCCCTGGAAACACCATATATTTT.